This T cell receptor (beta chain) was obtained from a study of cytomegalovirus exposure and HLA in healthy donors. Study at large: 81% of some 390 genotyped donors fell in the Caucasian-associated ancestry cluster. Points from the study as a whole: In a later analysis, an Asian-associated ancestry cluster reportedly showed fewer N-insertions than the 666-donor mean. Roughly uniform sequencing depth across donors was assumed, possibly incorrectly.

Between the trimmed V and J ends, which lost 6 bases and 5 bases, there was a span of 17 bases. CDR3 size: 15 residues. The germline CDR1 and CDR2 sequences are MNHNY and SVGAGI (reference sequence). This clone has only one observation. Antigen unknown. In the PCR, 60 Vbeta and 13 Jbeta primers were used. TCRdb's copy holds only in-frame clones and misses some; the assay was immunoSEQ multiplex PCR. The repertoire includes 120,000 to 150,000 clones, 75% to 90% of them detected once, and 2.9% sits in the top ten. This clonotype originated in a woman aged 25 to 39 in good health and CMV-seronegative. This sequence joins TRBV6-6 and TRBJ1-5; the D gene is possibly TRBD1 (6 bases). Sample: PBMCs. CDR3 nucleotides: TGTGCCAGCAGCTGGGGACATTCTGGCGATCAGCCCCAGCATTTT. Residues: CASSWGHSGDQPQHF.